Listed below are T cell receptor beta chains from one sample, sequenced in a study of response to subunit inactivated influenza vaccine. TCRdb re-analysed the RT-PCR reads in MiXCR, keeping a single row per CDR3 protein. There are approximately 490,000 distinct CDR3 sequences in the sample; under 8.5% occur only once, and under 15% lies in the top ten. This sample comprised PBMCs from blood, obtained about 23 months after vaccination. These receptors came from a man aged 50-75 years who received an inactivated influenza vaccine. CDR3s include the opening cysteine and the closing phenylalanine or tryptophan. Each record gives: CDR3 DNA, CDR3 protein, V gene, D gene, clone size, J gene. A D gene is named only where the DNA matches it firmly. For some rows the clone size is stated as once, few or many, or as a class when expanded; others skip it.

TGTGCCAGCAGGAACCCCGGTGACTATGGCTACACCTTC CASRNPGDYGYTF TRBV6-2/TRBV6-3 - few TRBJ1-2
TGTGCCAGCAGTTACCTGGCAGGGAAGACAGATACGCAGTATTTT CASSYLAGKTDTQYF TRBV6-5 - few TRBJ2-3
TGTGCCAGCAGACGCCAATTAGTGGCGGGTAACAATGAGCAGTTCTTC CASRRQLVAGNNEQFF TRBV28 - - TRBJ2-1
TGTGCCAGCAGTCGAGAGTATAGCAATCAGCCCCAGCATTTT CASSREYSNQPQHF TRBV6-1 - many TRBJ1-5
TGTGCCAGCAGTCGTGGACAGGGTTTTAAGTCCGGGGAGCTGTTTTTT CASSRGQGFKSGELFF TRBV7-2 TRBD1 - TRBJ2-2
TGTGCCAGCAGCCCAGTTCTTAGAGATACGCAGTATTTT CASSPVLRDTQYF TRBV7-2 - many TRBJ2-3
TGTGCCATCAGGGAGACAGACCTTAGCTACACCTTC CAIRETDLSYTF TRBV10-3 - few TRBJ1-2
TGCAGTGCTAGAGACCGGGACAAGAACTATGGCTACACCTTC CSARDRDKNYGYTF TRBV20-1 - few TRBJ1-2
TGCAGGCCGACTAGCGGGGGCTTTGAGGATGAGCAGTTCTTC CRPTSGGFEDEQFF TRBV20-1 TRBD2 many TRBJ2-1
TGTGCCAGCAGCTTAGTACGGAGTGGCGGGGAGCTGTTTTTT CASSLVRSGGELFF TRBV7-9 - many TRBJ2-2
TGTGCCAGCAGCTCCACGACAGGGAAGGAGACCCAGTACTTC CASSSTTGKETQYF TRBV7-2 TRBD1 few TRBJ2-5
TGTGCCAGCAGTTTATCCCGCCAGACTAGCTCAGAGACCCAGTACTTC CASSLSRQTSSETQYF TRBV27 TRBD2 many TRBJ2-5
TGTGCCATCAGTGTCGGGCAGGGCTTCTACGAGCAGTACTTC CAISVGQGFYEQYF TRBV10-3 - many TRBJ2-7
TGCGCCAGCAAGCGGGGGGGGCTACGTCAAGAGACCCAGTACTTC CASKRGGLRQETQYF TRBV10-2 TRBD2 few TRBJ2-5
TGTGCCAGCAGTCCCCATTTACGTAGAACTAGCGGCTCCTACAATGAGCAGTTCTTC CASSPHLRRTSGSYNEQFF TRBV27 TRBD2 - TRBJ2-1
TGTGCCAGCAGCCAAGATGTAGGGGACTATGGCTACACCTTC CASSQDVGDYGYTF TRBV4-2 - many TRBJ1-2
TGTGCCAGCAGCTTAGGCCCCGGACTAGCTCTCACAGATACGCAGTATTTT CASSLGPGLALTDTQYF TRBV7-2 TRBD2 few TRBJ2-3